The clone carrying this TCR beta chain was seen ten or more times. Antigen: not known. Trimming removed 3 bases from V and 5 bases from J; junction bases left unmatched: 3. This CDR3 has 13 amino acids. The data derive from a study of identical twins. Findings and caveats of the study: The models gave estimates that fell short of the out-of-frame TCR alpha sharing seen in monozygotic twins. In cord blood, abundant beta clonotypes had fewer insertions; memory showed no trend.

Using its own MiXCR run on the 5' RACE reads, TCRdb lists one record per CDR3 protein. This sample has roughly 500,000 distinct CDR3 sequences, with around 20% found just once. The same sample was also used in a study of T cells expressing NK-cell markers. That paper notes: Eight donors were sequenced, of whom seven were HCMV-seropositive, while the remaining one was HCMV-seronegative. The contribution of dominant NKG2C+ clonotypes to CD8+ T cells in more than five donors was roughly 1.0-7.5%.

This chain uses TRBV12-3 or TRBV12-4 with TRBJ2-5, with TRBD1 matching over 7 bases. The specimen sequenced was CD4+ T cells sorted from blood. This receptor was identified in a woman aged 18-29 years in good health. The CDR3 is CASSFRGGETQYF. The CDR3 DNA sequence: TGTGCCAGCAGTTTCAGAGGGGGCGAGACCCAGTACTTC.